One and the same sample provided the 7 T cell receptor beta chains below, sequenced in a study of blood T cell repertoires in COVID-19. Clones were read by immunoSEQ multiplex PCR, and TCRdb kept only the in-frame ones, dropping some. The table has 290,000 or so clones, roughly 90% seen once. The sample taken for sequencing was peripheral blood. These receptors were obtained from a man between 18 and 35 years old with active or convalescent COVID-19.

The rearrangement joins TRBV19 to TRBJ2-7; D is perhaps TRBD1 (6 bases). Germline V gene lookup returns CDR1 LNHDA and CDR2 SQIVND (reference sequence). This CDR3 has 15 residues. Trimming stripped 5 bases from V and 3 bases from J, with 17 bases between. The CDR3 sequence is CASSPNRVGNYEQYF. The CDR3 coding sequence is TGTGCCAGTAGTCCAAACAGGGTAGGGAACTACGAGCAGTACTTC.

This chain joins TRBV19 and TRBJ2-5; 10 bases are shared with TRBD2. The CDR3 has 17 residues. The junction had 18 bases not matched to a gene; V was cut back by 10 bases and J by 4 bases. Germline assignment: CDR1 LNHDA and CDR2 SQIVND (reference sequence). The CDR3 bases are TGTGCCACCAGTAAGGGAATGAGCGGGAGGGCCTCAGAGACCCAGTACTTC. As protein: CATSKGMSGRASETQYF.

The CDR3 sequence: CASSRRQGNYLEKLFF. For the CDR3, the DNA is TGTGCCAGCAGCCGTAGACAGGGCAATTACCTAGAAAAACTGTTTTTT. The V and J genes are TRBV7-2 and TRBJ1-4; 7 bases line up with TRBD1. Germline V gives CDR1 SGHTA, CDR2 FQGNSA. Trimming at V came to 5 bases and at J to 8 bases, leaving 14 bases not matched to a gene. The CDR3 is 16 amino acids. Full variable domain (missing parts from reference TRBV7-2 and TRBJ1-4): GAGVSQSPSNKVTEKGKDVELRCDPISGHTALYWYRQSLGQGLEFLIYFQGNSAPDKSGLPSDRFSAERTGGSVSTLTIQRTQQEDSAVYLCASSRRQGNYLEKLFFGSGTQLSVL.

This clone has just one count. CDR3 coding DNA: TGTGCCAGTAGTATCGGGGCAGGGGCAACCTCTGGCGGCTACACCTTC. This encodes CASSIGAGATSGGYTF. The chain carries TRBV19 and TRBJ1-2, with D possibly matching TRBD1 (6 bases). The V and J ends lost 3 bases and 8 bases respectively, with 22 bases between them. In germline, CDR1 is LNHDA, CDR2 SQIVND (reference sequence). The CDR3 sequence is 16 residues long.

The V gene is TRBV6-2 or TRBV6-3, the J gene TRBJ1-1, with D hard to call. V was clipped by 0 bases and J by 6 bases, with 17 bases between them. From germline, CDR1 is MNHEY and CDR2 SVGEGT. There are 16 residues in the CDR3. The CDR3 DNA is TGTGCCAGCAGTTACTCTTACTCCTCCACCGTCGCTGAAGCTTTCTTT. Translated: CASSYSYSSTVAEAFF.

The chain uses TRBV18 and TRBJ2-5, with a weak D call TRBD2 (5 bases). V was cut by 5 bases and J by 5 bases, with 15 bases left in between. CDR1 is KGHSH and CDR2 is LQKENI in the germline V gene. CDR3 length equals 14 residues. The CDR3 loop reads CASSTRGVGETQYF. CDR3 DNA sequence: TGTGCCAGCTCAACCCGGGGTGTCGGTGAGACCCAGTACTTC.

This chain links TRBV14 with TRBJ1-2; D remains unclear. The CDR3 is 11 amino acids. V was trimmed by 8 bases and J by 5 bases, leaving 9 bases between them. Germline values: CDR1 SGHDN, CDR2 FVKESK. The CDR3 region is CASRGGYGYTF. As DNA, the CDR3 is TGTGCCAGCCGAGGTGGTTATGGCTACACCTTC.